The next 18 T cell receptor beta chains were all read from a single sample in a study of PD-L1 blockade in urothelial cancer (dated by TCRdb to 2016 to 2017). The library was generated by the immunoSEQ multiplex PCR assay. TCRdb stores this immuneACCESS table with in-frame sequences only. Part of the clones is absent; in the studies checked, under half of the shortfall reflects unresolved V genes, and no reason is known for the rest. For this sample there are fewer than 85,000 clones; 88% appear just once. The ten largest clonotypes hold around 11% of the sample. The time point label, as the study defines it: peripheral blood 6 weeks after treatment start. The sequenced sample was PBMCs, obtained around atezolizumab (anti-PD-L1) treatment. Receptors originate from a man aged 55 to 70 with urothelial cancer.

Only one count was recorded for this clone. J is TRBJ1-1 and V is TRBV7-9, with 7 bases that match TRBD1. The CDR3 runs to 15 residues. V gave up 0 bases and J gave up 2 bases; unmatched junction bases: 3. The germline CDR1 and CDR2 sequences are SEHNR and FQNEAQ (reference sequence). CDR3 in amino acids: CASSLATGFNTEAFF. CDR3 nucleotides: TGTGCCAGCAGCTTAGCGACAGGGTTTAACACTGAAGCTTTCTTT.

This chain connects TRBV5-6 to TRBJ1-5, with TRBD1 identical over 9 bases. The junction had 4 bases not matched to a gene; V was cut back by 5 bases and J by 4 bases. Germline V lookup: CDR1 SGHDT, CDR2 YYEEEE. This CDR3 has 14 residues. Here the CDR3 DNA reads TGTGCCAGCAGTGAACAGGGGGCTAATCAGCCCCAGCATTTT. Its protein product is CASSEQGANQPQHF.

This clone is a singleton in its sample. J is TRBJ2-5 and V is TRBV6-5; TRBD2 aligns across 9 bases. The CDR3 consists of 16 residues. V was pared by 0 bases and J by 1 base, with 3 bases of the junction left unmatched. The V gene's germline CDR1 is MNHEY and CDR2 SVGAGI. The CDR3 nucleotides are TGTGCCAGCAGTTACTCGAAGCGGGGGGCCCAAGAGACCCAGTACTTC. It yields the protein CASSYSKRGAQETQYF.

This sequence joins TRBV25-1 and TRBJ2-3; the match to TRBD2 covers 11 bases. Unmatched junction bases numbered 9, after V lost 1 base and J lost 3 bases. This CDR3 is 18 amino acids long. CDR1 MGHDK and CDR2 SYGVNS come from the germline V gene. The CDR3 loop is CASSEWGTSGGVTDTQYF. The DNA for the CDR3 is TGTGCCAGCAGTGAATGGGGGACTAGCGGAGGGGTGACAGATACGCAGTATTTT.

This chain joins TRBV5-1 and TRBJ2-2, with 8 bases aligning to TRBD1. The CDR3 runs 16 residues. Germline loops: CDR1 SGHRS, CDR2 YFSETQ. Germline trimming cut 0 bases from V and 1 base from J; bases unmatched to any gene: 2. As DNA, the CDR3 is TGCGCCAGCAGCTTGGTCAGGGGGCGGAACACCGGGGAGCTGTTTTTT. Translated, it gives CASSLVRGRNTGELFF.

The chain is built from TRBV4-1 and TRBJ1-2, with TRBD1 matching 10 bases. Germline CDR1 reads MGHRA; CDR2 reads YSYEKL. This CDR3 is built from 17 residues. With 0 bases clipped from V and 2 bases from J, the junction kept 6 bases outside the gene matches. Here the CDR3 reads CASSQERDRGINYGYTF. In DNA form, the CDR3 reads TGCGCCAGCAGCCAAGAACGGGACAGGGGAATAAACTATGGCTACACCTTC.

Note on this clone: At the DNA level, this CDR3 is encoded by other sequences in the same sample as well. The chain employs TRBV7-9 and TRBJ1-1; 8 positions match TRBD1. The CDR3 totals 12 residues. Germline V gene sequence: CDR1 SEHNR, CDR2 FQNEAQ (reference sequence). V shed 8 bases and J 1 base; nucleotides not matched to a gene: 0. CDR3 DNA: TGTGCCAGCGGACAGGGGAACACTGAAGCTTTCTTT. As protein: CASGQGNTEAFF. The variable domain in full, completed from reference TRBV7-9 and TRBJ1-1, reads DTGVSQNPRHKITKRGQNVTFRCDPISEHNRLYWYRQTLGQGPEFLTYFQNEAQLEKSRLLSDRFSAERPKGSFSTLEIQRTEQGDSAMYLCASGQGNTEAFFGQGTRLTVV.

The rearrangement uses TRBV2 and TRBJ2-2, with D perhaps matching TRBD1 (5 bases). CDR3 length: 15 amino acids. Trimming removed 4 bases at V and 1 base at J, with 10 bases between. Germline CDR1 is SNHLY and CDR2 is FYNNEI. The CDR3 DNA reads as TGTGCCAGCAGTGTAATGACAGAGAACACCGGGGAGCTGTTTTTT. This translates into CASSVMTENTGELFF. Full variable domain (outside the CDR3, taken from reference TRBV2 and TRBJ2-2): EPEVTQTPSHQVTQMGQEVILRCVPISNHLYFYWYRQILGQKVEFLVSFYNNEISEKSEIFDDQFSVERPDGSNFTLKIRSTKLEDSAMYFCASSVMTENTGELFFGEGSRLTVL.

CDR3 bases: TGTGCCAGCAGCTTAGTTGGACACCCCCTGGGAGAGACCCAGTACTTC. Its protein is CASSLVGHPLGETQYF. V usage is TRBV7-8 and J usage is TRBJ2-5, with TRBD1 as a possible D gene (5 bases). This CDR3 region has 16 residues. The V and J ends lost 1 base and 4 bases respectively, with 16 bases between them. CDR1 is SGHVS and CDR2 is FQNEAQ in the germline V gene.

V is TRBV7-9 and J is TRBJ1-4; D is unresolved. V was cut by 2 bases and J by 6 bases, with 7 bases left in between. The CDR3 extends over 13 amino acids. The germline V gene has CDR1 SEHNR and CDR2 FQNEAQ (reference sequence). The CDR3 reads CASSLMEHEKLFF. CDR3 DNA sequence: TGTGCCAGCAGCTTAATGGAGCATGAAAAACTGTTTTTT.

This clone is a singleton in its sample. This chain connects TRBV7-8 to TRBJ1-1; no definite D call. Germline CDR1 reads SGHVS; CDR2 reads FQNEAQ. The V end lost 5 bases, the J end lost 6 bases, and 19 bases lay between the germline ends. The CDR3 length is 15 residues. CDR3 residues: CASSQSSLRVAEAFF. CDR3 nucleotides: TGTGCCAGCAGCCAAAGTTCCCTGAGGGTTGCTGAAGCTTTCTTT.

The CDR3 coding sequence is TGTGCCAGCAGTGACAGGGGAAGGAGCTACGAGCAGTACTTC. Its protein is CASSDRGRSYEQYF. This chain joins TRBV6-1 and TRBJ2-7; tentative D call: TRBD1 (6 bases). Between the trimmed V and J ends, which lost 3 bases and 3 bases, there was a span of 12 bases. The CDR3 is made up of 14 amino acids. Germline assignment: CDR1 MNHNS and CDR2 SASEGT.

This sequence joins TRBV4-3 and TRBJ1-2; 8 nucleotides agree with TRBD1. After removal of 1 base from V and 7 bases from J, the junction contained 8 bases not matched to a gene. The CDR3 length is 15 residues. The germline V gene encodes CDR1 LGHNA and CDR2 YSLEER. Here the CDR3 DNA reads TGCGCCAGCAGCCAAGTAGGCCAGGGGGCCGGTGGCTACACCTTC. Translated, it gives CASSQVGQGAGGYTF.

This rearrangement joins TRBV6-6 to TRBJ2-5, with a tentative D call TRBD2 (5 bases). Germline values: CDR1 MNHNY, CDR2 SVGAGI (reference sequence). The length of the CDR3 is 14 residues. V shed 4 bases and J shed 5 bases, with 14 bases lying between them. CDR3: CASSSQLVGETQYF. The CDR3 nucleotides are TGTGCCAGCAGTTCCCAACTAGTTGGCGAGACCCAGTACTTC.

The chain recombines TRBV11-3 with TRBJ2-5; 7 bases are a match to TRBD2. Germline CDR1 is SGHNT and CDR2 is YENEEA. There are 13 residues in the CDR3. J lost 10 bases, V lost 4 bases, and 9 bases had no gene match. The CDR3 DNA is TGTGCCAGCAGCTCGGGGGGAGCGGGGAACCAGTACTTC. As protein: CASSSGGAGNQYF.

The CDR3 reads CASSPSGRVYNEQFF. The CDR3 DNA sequence: TGTGCCAGCAGCCCGAGCGGGAGAGTCTACAATGAGCAGTTCTTC. The chain recombines TRBV7-8 with TRBJ2-1, with 8 bases identical to TRBD2. CDR1 is SGHVS, CDR2 FQNEAQ, per germline. CDR3 length: 15 residues. V trimming: 5 bases; J trimming: 3 bases; junction bases outside the gene matches: 6.

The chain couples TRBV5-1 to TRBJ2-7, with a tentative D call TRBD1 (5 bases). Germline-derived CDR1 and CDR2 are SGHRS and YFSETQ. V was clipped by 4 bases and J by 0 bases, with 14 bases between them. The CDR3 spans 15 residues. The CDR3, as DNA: TGCGCCAGCAGCAAAGACAGCCTTAGCTCCTACGAGCAGTACTTC. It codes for CASSKDSLSSYEQYF.

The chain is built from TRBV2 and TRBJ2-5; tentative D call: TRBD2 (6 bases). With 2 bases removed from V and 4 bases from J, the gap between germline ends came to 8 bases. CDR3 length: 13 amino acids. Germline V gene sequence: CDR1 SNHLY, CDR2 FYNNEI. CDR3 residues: CASSELGGETQYF. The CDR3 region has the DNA TGTGCCAGCAGTGAACTCGGGGGAGAGACCCAGTACTTC.